The 17 T cell receptor beta chains listed next were all sequenced from one sample in a study of T cell responses to AZD1222 COVID-19 vaccine. TCRdb's copy holds only in-frame clones and misses some; the assay was immunoSEQ multiplex PCR. This sample yields about 120,000 clones, of which approximately 86% are seen a single time; approximately 2.4% belongs to the top ten. The sequenced sample was peripheral blood, obtained on day 0 of AZD1222 vaccination. Every receptor here comes from an adult in good health.

The gene calls are TRBV11-2 and TRBJ1-1; TRBD1 might be the D (6 bases). CDR1 and CDR2 from the germline V gene are SGHAT and FQNNGV. V lost 6 bases, J lost 7 bases, and 12 bases lay in between. The CDR3 length is 12 residues. CDR3 in DNA: TGTGCCAGCAGAGGAGGGGGGGGTGAAGCTTTCTTT. Its translation is CASRGGGGEAFF.

The chain carries TRBV3-1 (or the pseudogene TRBV3-2) and TRBJ2-7; TRBD2 agrees at 9 bases. CDR1 is LGHDT and CDR2 is YNNKEL in the germline V gene (reference sequence). J gave up 7 bases and V 4 bases, and 11 bases lay outside the gene matches. The CDR3 is 15 residues long. CDR3 DNA sequence: TGTGCCAGCAGCCCGTTAGCGGGAGTCCAGCGGGAGCAGTACTTC. This gives the protein CASSPLAGVQREQYF.

The rearrangement uses TRBV19 and TRBJ2-2, with 14 nucleotides matching TRBD2. Germline lookup yields CDR1 LNHDA and CDR2 SQIVND (reference sequence). This CDR3 comprises 14 residues. Germline trimming cut 8 bases from V and 5 bases from J; bases unmatched to any gene: 1. The CDR3 protein is CASRLAGGTGELFF. The CDR3 DNA reads as TGTGCCAGTCGACTAGCGGGAGGGACCGGGGAGCTGTTTTTT.

The V gene is TRBV6-5, the J gene TRBJ2-5; D may be TRBD2 (5 bases). V was trimmed by 6 bases and J by 0 bases, leaving 14 bases between them. Germline V gene sequence: CDR1 MNHEY, CDR2 SVGAGI. This CDR3 has 15 residues. In DNA, the CDR3 is TGTGCCAGCAGACGACTCTGGAGGTACCAAGAGACCCAGTACTTC. Residues: CASRRLWRYQETQYF.

The chain couples TRBV3-1 (or the pseudogene TRBV3-2) to TRBJ1-6; weak D call: TRBD1 (6 bases). The V gene lost 4 bases and the J gene lost 5 bases, with 6 bases spanning the gap. CDR3 size: 13 residues. Germline values: CDR1 LGHDT, CDR2 YNNKEL (reference sequence). The CDR3 reads CASSRDNNSPLHF. In nucleotides, the CDR3 is TGTGCCAGCAGCCGGGACAATAATTCACCCCTCCACTTT.

In its sample, this clone was seen a few times. This chain uses TRBV29-1 with TRBJ1-1; the D gene is possibly TRBD1 (5 bases). The CDR3 loop spans 13 amino acids. V gave up 6 bases and J gave up 0 bases, with 11 bases separating them. Germline CDR1 and CDR2: SQVTM and ANQGSEA. The CDR3 loop reads CSVTGGVNTEAFF. The CDR3 coding sequence is TGCAGCGTAACCGGGGGAGTGAACACTGAAGCTTTCTTT.

The chain uses TRBV2 and TRBJ1-2, with D perhaps matching TRBD1 (5 bases). The CDR3 sequence is 15 residues long. The V and J ends lost 3 bases and 4 bases respectively, with 15 bases between them. The germline V gene encodes CDR1 SNHLY and CDR2 FYNNEI. The chain's CDR3 is CASSDSGSLGYGYTF. The CDR3 region has the DNA TGTGCCAGCAGTGATTCAGGGAGCCTAGGCTATGGCTACACCTTC.

The table lists this clone with a count of one. The chain joins TRBV6-1 to TRBJ2-2; the D gene is possibly TRBD1 (6 bases). V was trimmed by 2 bases and J by 5 bases, leaving 9 bases between them. Germline V CDR1 and CDR2: MNHNS, SASEGT. The CDR3 sequence is 14 residues long. CDR3 loop: CASSEQGRTGELFF. The CDR3 DNA reads TGTGCCAGCAGTGAACAGGGGAGAACCGGGGAGCTGTTTTTT.

The chain uses TRBV28 and TRBJ1-4, with D tentatively TRBD1 (5 bases). This CDR3 is built from 14 residues. The germline V and J ends were trimmed by 6 bases and 2 bases, with 10 bases remaining between them. The germline V gene encodes CDR1 MDHEN and CDR2 SYDVKM. CDR3 in amino acids: CASRAGMTNEKLFF. CDR3 DNA sequence: TGTGCCAGCAGGGCAGGGATGACTAATGAAAAACTGTTTTTT.

This clone has only a few counts. The V and J genes are TRBV6-5 and TRBJ1-5; TRBD1 matches 8 bases. The V segment lost 6 bases and the J segment 2 bases; nucleotides outside the gene matches: 3. CDR3 length equals 14 residues. Germline CDR1 reads MNHEY; CDR2 reads SVGAGI. The CDR3 here is CASRQTGGNQPQHF. The CDR3 DNA is TGTGCCAGCAGGCAGACAGGGGGCAATCAGCCCCAGCATTTT.

The V gene is TRBV10-3, the J gene TRBJ1-4, with D possibly being TRBD1 (6 bases). The germline V and J ends were trimmed by 3 bases and 7 bases, with 24 bases remaining between them. Germline V gives CDR1 ENHRY, CDR2 SYGVKD. The CDR3 has 18 residues. DNA of the CDR3: TGTGCCATCAGTGACTTCGGGGCAGGGGCAGGGGATGGTGAAAAACTGTTTTTT. Protein: CAISDFGAGAGDGEKLFF.

The chain has TRBV2 and TRBJ1-4; TRBD1 matches at 7 bases. With V trimmed by 4 bases and J by 0 bases, 5 bases remained unmatched. This CDR3 is 16 amino acids long. Germline-derived CDR1 and CDR2 are SNHLY and FYNNEI. The CDR3 DNA is TGTGCCAGCAGTGGGACAGGACACGCAACTAATGAAAAACTGTTTTTT. Translating it yields CASSGTGHATNEKLFF.

V is TRBV15 and J is TRBJ2-1; the D gene is possibly TRBD1 (6 bases). The CDR3 is 13 amino acids. Germline V lookup: CDR1 LNHNV, CDR2 YYDKDF (reference sequence). The germline V and J ends were trimmed by 2 bases and 9 bases, with 11 bases remaining between them. In nucleotides, the CDR3 is TGTGCCACCAGCAGACAGGGGAAAAGTGAGCAGTTCTTC. Its protein product is CATSRQGKSEQFF.

The rearrangement links TRBV29-1 to TRBJ2-5; D may be TRBD2 (7 bases). The CDR3 runs 15 residues. The germline V and J ends were trimmed by 5 bases and 0 bases, with 16 bases remaining between them. Germline loops: CDR1 SQVTM, CDR2 ANQGSEA. CDR3 coding DNA: TGCAGCGTTCCGTCGGGGGGCGGGAACCAAGAGACCCAGTACTTC. Amino acids: CSVPSGGGNQETQYF.

The chain is built from TRBV28 and TRBJ2-2; either TRBD1 or TRBD2 may supply D (6 bases each). Germline V gene data show CDR1 as MDHEN and CDR2 as SYDVKM. CDR3 length: 15 amino acids. V was cut by 5 bases and J by 5 bases, with 15 bases left in between. The CDR3 DNA is TGTGCCAGCAGTCCCTTAGGGGGGCGAACCGGGGAGCTGTTTTTT. Protein product: CASSPLGGRTGELFF.

This chain connects TRBV19 to TRBJ2-1; the match to TRBD1 covers 9 bases. V trimming: 5 bases; J trimming: 13 bases; junction bases outside the gene matches: 6. This CDR3 region has 12 residues. Germline CDR1 LNHDA, CDR2 SQIVND (reference sequence). For the CDR3, the DNA is TGTGCCAGTAGTCTTGGGACAGGGCGTCAGTTCTTC. Its protein is CASSLGTGRQFF.

This chain joins TRBV5-6 and TRBJ1-5, with D unresolved. V shed 0 bases and J shed 9 bases, with 19 bases lying between them. CDR3 length: 16 amino acids. Germline assignment: CDR1 SGHDT and CDR2 YYEEEE. CDR3 coding DNA: TGTGCCAGCAGCTTGGCCGGCAGGCCCGAAGTAGGGCCCCAGCATTTT. Translating gives CASSLAGRPEVGPQHF.